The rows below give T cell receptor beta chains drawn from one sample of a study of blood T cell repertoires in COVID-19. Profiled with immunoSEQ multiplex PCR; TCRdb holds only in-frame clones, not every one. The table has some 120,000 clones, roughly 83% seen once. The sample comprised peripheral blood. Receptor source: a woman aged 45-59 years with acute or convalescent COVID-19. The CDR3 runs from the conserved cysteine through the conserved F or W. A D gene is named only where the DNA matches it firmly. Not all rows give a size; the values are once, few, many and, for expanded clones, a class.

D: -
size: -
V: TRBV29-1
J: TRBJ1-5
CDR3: CSVRDPNQPQHF
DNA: TGCAGCGTGCGGGACCCCAATCAGCCCCAGCATTTT

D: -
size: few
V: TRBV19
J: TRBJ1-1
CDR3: CASSTPDYTEAFF
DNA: TGTGCCAGTAGTACCCCAGACTACACTGAAGCTTTCTTT

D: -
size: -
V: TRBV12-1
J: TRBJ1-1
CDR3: CASSSSRGNTEAFF
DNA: TGTGCCAGCAGCTCGAGCAGGGGCAACACTGAAGCTTTCTTT

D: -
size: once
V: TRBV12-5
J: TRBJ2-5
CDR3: CASGNRDMGETQYF
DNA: TGTGCTAGTGGTAACCGGGACATGGGAGAGACCCAGTACTTC

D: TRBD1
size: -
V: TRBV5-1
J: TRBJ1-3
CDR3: CASSLVPGTEKSGNTIYF
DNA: TGCGCCAGCAGCTTGGTCCCCGGGACAGAAAAGTCTGGAAACACCATATATTTT

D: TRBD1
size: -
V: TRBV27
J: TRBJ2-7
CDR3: CASSISPGQGLQEQYF
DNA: TGTGCCAGCAGTATTTCCCCTGGACAGGGTTTACAGGAGCAGTACTTC

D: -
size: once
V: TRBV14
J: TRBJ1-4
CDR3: CASSQAAGANEKLFF
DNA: TGTGCCAGCAGCCAAGCGGCAGGGGCTAATGAAAAACTGTTTTTT

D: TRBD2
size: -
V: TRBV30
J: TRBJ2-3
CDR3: CAWNRHGGGTDTQYF
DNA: TGTGCCTGGAACCGCCACGGGGGGGGCACAGATACGCAGTATTTT

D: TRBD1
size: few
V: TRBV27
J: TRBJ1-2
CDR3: CASSPDRGRTNYGYTF
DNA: TGTGCCAGCAGTCCCGACAGGGGGCGAACCAACTATGGCTACACCTTC

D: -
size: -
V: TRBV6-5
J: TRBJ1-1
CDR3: CAVGLAGDTEAFF
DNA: TGTGCCGTCGGCCTCGCCGGAGACACTGAAGCTTTCTTT

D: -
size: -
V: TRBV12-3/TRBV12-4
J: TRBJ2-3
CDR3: CASNPGTDTQYF
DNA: TGTGCCAGCAATCCGGGCACAGATACGCAGTATTTT

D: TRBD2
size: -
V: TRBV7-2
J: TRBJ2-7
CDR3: CASSLAASGGTYEQYF
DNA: TGTGCCAGCAGCTTAGCGGCTAGCGGGGGTACCTACGAGCAGTACTTC

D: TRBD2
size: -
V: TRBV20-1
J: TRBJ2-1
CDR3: CSASPTSGGANEQFF
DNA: TGCAGTGCTAGTCCCACTAGCGGGGGGGCCAATGAGCAGTTCTTC

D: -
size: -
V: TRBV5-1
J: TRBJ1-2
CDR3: CASSEQNYGYTF
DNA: TGCGCCAGCAGCGAGCAAAACTATGGCTACACCTTC

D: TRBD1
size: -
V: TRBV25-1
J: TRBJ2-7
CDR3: CASSELGTEVAYEQYF
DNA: TGTGCCAGCAGTGAACTCGGGACAGAAGTCGCCTACGAGCAGTACTTC

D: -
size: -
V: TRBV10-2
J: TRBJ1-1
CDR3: CASSEQVNTEAFF
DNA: TGCGCCAGCAGTGAGCAGGTCAACACTGAAGCTTTCTTT

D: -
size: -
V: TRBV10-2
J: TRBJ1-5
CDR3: CASSDPGEGQPQHF
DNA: TGCGCCAGCAGTGACCCAGGGGAGGGGCAGCCCCAGCATTTT

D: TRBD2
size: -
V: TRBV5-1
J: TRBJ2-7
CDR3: CASSLLLSGGLEWEQYF
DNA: TGCGCCAGCAGCTTACTGTTAAGCGGGGGGCTAGAGTGGGAGCAGTACTTC

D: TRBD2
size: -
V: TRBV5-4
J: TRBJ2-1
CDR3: CASSLEGLAGVRGEQFF
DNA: TGTGCCAGCAGCTTGGAGGGACTAGCGGGGGTTAGGGGTGAGCAGTTCTTC

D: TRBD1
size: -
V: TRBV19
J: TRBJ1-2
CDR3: CASSTGTESLSGYTF
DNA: TGTGCCAGTAGTACCGGGACAGAAAGCCTCTCTGGCTACACCTTC

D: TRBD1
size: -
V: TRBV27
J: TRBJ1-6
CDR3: CASTPGQGIVGSPLHF
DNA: TGTGCCAGTACGCCGGGACAGGGGATTGTGGGGTCACCCCTCCACTTT

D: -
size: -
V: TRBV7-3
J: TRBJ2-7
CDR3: CASSQGRSSYEQYF
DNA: TGTGCCAGCAGCCAGGGTCGAAGCTCCTACGAGCAGTACTTC

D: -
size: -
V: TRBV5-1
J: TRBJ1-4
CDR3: CASSLDWLANEKLFF
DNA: TGCGCCAGCAGCTTGGATTGGCTAGCTAATGAAAAACTGTTTTTT

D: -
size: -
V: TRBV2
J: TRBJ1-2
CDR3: CASSGAANYGYTF
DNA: TGTGCCAGCAGTGGGGCAGCTAACTATGGCTACACCTTC

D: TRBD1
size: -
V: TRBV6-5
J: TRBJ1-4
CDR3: CASRPGQGTHEKLFF
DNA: TGTGCCAGCCGCCCGGGACAGGGTACGCACGAAAAACTGTTTTTT

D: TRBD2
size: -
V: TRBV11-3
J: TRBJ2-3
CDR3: CASSLNSGGDTQYF
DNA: TGTGCCAGCAGCTTAAATTCGGGAGGGGATACGCAGTATTTT

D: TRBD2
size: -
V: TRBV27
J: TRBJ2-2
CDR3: CASSFGLAGHTGELFF
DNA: TGTGCCAGCAGTTTCGGACTAGCGGGGCACACCGGGGAGCTGTTTTTT